Shown below are 25 T cell receptor beta chains from a single sample sequenced in a study of T cell repertoires in cytomegalovirus infection. TCRdb passed the reads through MiXCR, listing each CDR3 protein once. The sample contains about 830,000 distinct CDR3 sequences, 32% of which appear only once. Their antigen targets remain unknown. Sequenced here: cultured CD8+ T cells from PBMCs, sampled from culture after CMV antigen stimulation. The receptors stem from a human donor in good health (CMV status not recorded). Some clones in this sample may be carry-over from other donors' samples.

The sample holds a few counts of this clonotype. The chain's CDR3 is CASRPDRDSGNTIYF. CDR3 sequence (DNA): TGTGCCAGCAGACCAGACAGGGACAGTGGAAACACCATATATTTT. This chain joins TRBV28 and TRBJ1-3, with 7 bases aligning to TRBD1. The trim removed 6 bases at V and 3 bases at J, leaving 8 bases unmatched. Germline loops: CDR1 MDHEN, CDR2 SYDVKM. There are 15 residues in the CDR3.

CDR3 sequence reads: CAGRHELVTSRETQYF. CDR3 in DNA: TGTGCTGGCAGACATGAGTTGGTAACTAGCCGGGAGACCCAGTACTTC. The chain joins TRBV6-4 to TRBJ2-5, with TRBD2 as a possible D gene (6 bases). Looked up from germline, CDR1 is MRHNA and CDR2 is SNTAGT. The CDR3 is 16 amino acids.

This clonotype has more than one count but fewer than ten. The rearrangement joins TRBV12-3 or TRBV12-4 to TRBJ2-2; 9 nucleotides match TRBD1. Trimming at V came to 6 bases and at J to 5 bases, leaving 7 bases not matched to a gene. The CDR3 contains 15 residues. The DNA of the CDR3 is TGTGCCAGCAGCTCGGACAGGGGTAGGACCGGGGAGCTGTTTTTT. It is translated as CASSSDRGRTGELFF.

This clonotype occurred many times. The chain has TRBV12-3 or TRBV12-4 and TRBJ2-5, with D perhaps TRBD2 (5 bases). This CDR3 comprises 15 residues. Trimming took 3 bases from V and 2 from J, leaving 13 bases between them. The DNA for the CDR3 is TGTGCCAGCAGTTTCCTAGGACTGCAACAAGAGACCCAGTACTTC. Its protein is CASSFLGLQQETQYF.

The gene calls are TRBV7-2 and TRBJ1-2; D is unclear. This CDR3 contains 14 residues. Trimming took 7 bases from V and 4 from J, leaving 16 bases between them. CDR1 SGHTA and CDR2 FQGNSA come from the germline V gene. CDR3 coding DNA: TGTGCCAGCACCGCCCCAGATGGAGTCTATGGCTACACCTTC. Translated, it gives CASTAPDGVYGYTF.

The chain combines TRBV29-1 with TRBJ1-1; 9 nucleotides agree with TRBD1. V dropped 6 bases and J dropped 4; count of bases not matched to a gene: 0. The germline V gene has CDR1 SQVTM and CDR2 ANQGSEA. The length of the CDR3 is 11 residues. Here the CDR3 DNA reads TGCAGCGTGGACAGGGGCACTGAAGCTTTCTTT. It codes for CSVDRGTEAFF.

This clonotype was seen a handful of times. V gene TRBV5-1 combines with J gene TRBJ1-4, with 9 bases fitting TRBD1. V shed 4 bases, J shed 8 bases, and the junction held 12 bases outside the gene matches. The CDR3 sequence is 16 residues long. Germline V CDR1 and CDR2: SGHRS, YFSETQ. The CDR3, as DNA: TGCGCCAGCAGCCGTGATCCCGGGACAGGGACGGAAAAACTGTTTTTT. It translates to CASSRDPGTGTEKLFF.

This clonotype was counted at least ten times. The chain joins TRBV12-3 or TRBV12-4 to TRBJ2-2, with D hard to call. The germline V and J ends were trimmed by 5 bases and 7 bases, with 14 bases remaining between them. CDR3 length: 14 amino acids. The CDR3 reads CASSAGFLGGELFF. As DNA, the CDR3 is TGTGCCAGCAGTGCCGGGTTCCTGGGCGGGGAGCTGTTTTTT.

This clonotype was seen only a few times. Because the CDR3's place on the DNA is in doubt, the DNA is left out and the CDR3 is given as listed by TCRdb. The J gene is TRBJ2-3, the V gene TRBV12-3 or TRBV12-4; the table's D call TRBD1 went unverified against the DNA. The CDR3 is 14 residues long, ends included. CDR3 in amino acids: CASSSSTVQDTQYF.

The chain has TRBV5-8 and TRBJ2-3; the D is unclear. Germline V gene data show CDR1 as SGHTS and CDR2 as YDEGEE. The CDR3 has 13 amino acids. Deletions cut 2 bases from V and 4 bases from J, with 8 bases between. CDR3 region: CASSLLAPDTQYF. DNA of the CDR3: TGTGCCAGCAGCTTATTAGCACCAGATACGCAGTATTTT.

V usage is TRBV20-1 and J usage is TRBJ2-7; a possible D gene is TRBD1 (6 bases). This CDR3 has 13 residues. CDR1 is DFQATT, CDR2 SNEGSKA, per germline (reference sequence). Trimming left V 4 bases short and J 5 bases short, with 15 bases between. CDR3 nucleotide sequence: TGCAGTGCTAACAGGGAAATTATCAACGAGCAGTACTTC. Protein product: CSANREIINEQYF.

Regarding this clonotype: Germline and junction disagree at one end, which may indicate a read error. V usage is TRBV7-4 and J usage is TRBJ2-7; 10 nucleotides match TRBD1. The length of the CDR3 is 18 residues. Looked up from germline, CDR1 is SGHVT and CDR2 is SQSDAQ. The DNA of the CDR3 is TGTGTCAGCAGCGGGGAGGGTTCCCTCGGGACAGGGGACTACGAGCAGTACTTC. Translating it yields CVSSGEGSLGTGDYEQYF.

A remark on this clonotype: A much bigger clone sits one base away, suggesting this may be a read error. J is TRBJ2-1 and V is TRBV7-9, with D possibly matching TRBD1 (6 bases). The CDR3 is 16 amino acids. The germline V gene encodes CDR1 SEHNR and CDR2 FQNEAQ (reference sequence). The CDR3 nucleotides read TGTACCAGCAGCTTAAGCCAGGGGAAAATTAACAATGAGCAGTTCTTC. Residues: CTSSLSQGKINNEQFF.

In this sample, this clonotype turned up a few times. The V and J genes are TRBV27 and TRBJ2-1, with 8 bases that match TRBD1. The V gene's germline CDR1 is MNHEY and CDR2 SMNVEV (reference sequence). The CDR3 contains 14 residues. With 7 bases clipped from V and 5 bases from J, the junction kept 7 bases outside the gene matches. CDR3 protein: CASTPGTGHNEQFF. CDR3 nucleotides: TGTGCCAGCACACCCGGGACAGGCCACAATGAGCAGTTCTTC.

This clonotype has just a few counts. The V and J genes are TRBV2 and TRBJ1-3, with no clear D. The CDR3 consists of 15 residues. V lost 0 bases, J lost 3 bases, and 9 bases lay in between. Germline CDR1 reads SNHLY; CDR2 reads FYNNEI. CDR3 residues: CASSEASSIGNTIYF. The CDR3 DNA follows: TGTGCCAGCAGTGAAGCTTCTTCGATTGGAAACACCATATATTTT.

Note on this clonotype: This may be a read error: a much more frequent sequence differs by one nucleotide. The V and J genes are TRBV7-2 and TRBJ2-4; 7 nucleotides align to TRBD1. CDR1 and CDR2 from the germline V gene are SGHTA and FQGNSA. CDR3 length: 20 residues. Germline trimming cut 1 base from V and 2 bases from J; bases unmatched to any gene: 17. The chain's CDR3 is CASSLEPGARGYLTKNIQYF. The DNA for the CDR3 is TGTGCCAGCAGCTTAGAACCCGGGGCCAGGGGGTACCTAACCAAAAACATTCAGTACTTC.

This clonotype was seen a few times. This chain uses TRBV29-1 with TRBJ1-3; weak D call: TRBD1 (5 bases). The ends were cut back, 6 bases at V and 0 bases at J, with 15 bases in the middle. Germline V gene data show CDR1 as SQVTM and CDR2 as ANQGSEA. The CDR3 extends over 15 amino acids. The CDR3 DNA reads TGCAGCGTCCAGGGATCCATTAGCTCTGGAAACACCATATATTTT. This codes for CSVQGSISSGNTIYF.

The chain couples TRBV4-1 to TRBJ1-1; D is uncertain. Germline V gene data show CDR1 as MGHRA and CDR2 as YSYEKL. Trimming removed 1 base from V and 4 bases from J, with 16 bases in between. The CDR3 is 16 residues long. The CDR3 DNA reads TGCGCCAGCAGCCAAGTTGTAGGGCGATGGGGCACTGAAGCTTTCTTT. It is translated as CASSQVVGRWGTEAFF.

Ten or more counts support this clonotype. The J gene is TRBJ2-5, the V gene TRBV12-3 or TRBV12-4; D possibly corresponds to TRBD1 (6 bases). V gave up 8 bases and J gave up 2 bases, with 9 bases separating them. The CDR3 extends over 12 amino acids. CDR3 bases: TGTGCCAGCCAGGGGATGCAAGAGACCCAGTACTTC. Its translation: CASQGMQETQYF.

The J gene is TRBJ2-7, the V gene TRBV20-1, with D unclear. CDR3 length: 13 amino acids. From germline, CDR1 is DFQATT and CDR2 SNEGSKA (reference sequence). V lost 3 bases and J lost 2, with 11 bases in between. As DNA, the CDR3 is TGCAGTGCTAGTGAGTACCGAACCTACGAGCAGTACGTC. It translates to CSASEYRTYEQYV.

This clonotype appeared a few times. This rearrangement joins TRBV12-3 or TRBV12-4 to TRBJ1-2, with unresolved D. Trimming cost V 6 bases and J 11 bases, with 13 bases left between them. The CDR3 is made up of 11 amino acids. In DNA, the CDR3 is TGTGCCAGCAGCCCTGGACGGGGATACACCTTC. This encodes CASSPGRGYTF.

The chain has TRBV19 and TRBJ1-1, with D tentatively TRBD1 (5 bases). This CDR3 has 15 residues. CDR1 is LNHDA and CDR2 is SQIVND in the germline V gene (reference sequence). Trimming stripped 6 bases from V and 5 bases from J, with 19 bases between. Here the CDR3 DNA reads TGTGCCAGTAGGGGACCCCGGGGTGATGTGACTGAAGCTTTCTTT. Translated, it gives CASRGPRGDVTEAFF.

Only a few counts were recorded for this clonotype. The V gene is TRBV5-4, the J gene TRBJ1-2; no reliable D call. This CDR3 contains 13 residues. CDR1 and CDR2 (germline): SGHNT, YYREEE (reference sequence). The V end lost 0 bases, the J end lost 7 bases, and 10 bases lay between the germline ends. For the CDR3, the DNA is TGTGCCAGCAGCTTGGAGGGAGTTGGTGGCTACACCTTC. This encodes CASSLEGVGGYTF.

Regarding this clonotype: A read error may be the cause here, since a much bigger clone is one base away. The chain uses TRBV28 and TRBJ1-1; 9 nucleotides align to TRBD1. V was clipped by 8 bases and J by 4 bases; unmatched bases: 2. This CDR3 is built from 12 residues. The germline gives CDR1 MDHEN, CDR2 SYDVKM. As DNA, the CDR3 is TGTGCCAGCGAACAGGGGGCCACTGAAGCTTTCTTT. It codes for CASEQGATEAFF.

J is TRBJ2-3 and V is TRBV27, with D possibly TRBD2 on 5 matching bases. CDR1 is MNHEY and CDR2 is SMNVEV in the germline V gene (reference sequence). Trimming left V 4 bases short and J 6 bases short, with 11 bases between. CDR3 length: 13 amino acids. The CDR3 sequence: CASSSFGKDTQYF. In DNA, the CDR3 is TGTGCCAGCAGTTCCTTCGGGAAGGATACGCAGTATTTT.